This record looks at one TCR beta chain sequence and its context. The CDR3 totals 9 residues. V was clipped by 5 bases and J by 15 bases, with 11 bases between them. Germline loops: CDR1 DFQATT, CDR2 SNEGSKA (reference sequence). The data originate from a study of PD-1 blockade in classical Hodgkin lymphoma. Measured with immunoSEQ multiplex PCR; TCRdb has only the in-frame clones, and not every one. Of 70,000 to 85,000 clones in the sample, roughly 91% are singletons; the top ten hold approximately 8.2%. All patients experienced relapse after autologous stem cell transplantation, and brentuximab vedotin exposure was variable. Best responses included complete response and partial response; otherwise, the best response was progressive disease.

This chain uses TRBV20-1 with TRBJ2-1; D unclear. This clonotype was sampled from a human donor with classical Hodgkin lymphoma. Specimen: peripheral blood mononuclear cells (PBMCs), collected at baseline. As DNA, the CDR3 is TGCAGTGCTTTACGAGCATGGTTCTTC. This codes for CSALRAWFF.